This T cell receptor beta chain comes out of a study of blood T cells in healthy people across ages. It was with a sample-barcoded 5' primer and a J-beta primer mix that a second PCR of roughly 7 to 12 cycles was run. A 12-random-nucleotide template-switch adaptor tagged each cDNA molecule. TCRdb passed the 5' RACE reads through MiXCR, listing each CDR3 protein once. The sample holds about a million distinct CDR3 sequences, roughly 51% seen once. CDR1 and CDR2 from the germline V gene are LNHNV and YYDKDF (reference sequence). Trimming cost V 1 base and J 4 bases; bases outside gene matches: 4. This CDR3 has 16 residues. The table lists this clonotype with a few counts. Its target is not known. Study-level results: A greater number of naive CD4+ cells and higher diversity distinguished long-lived donors from aged donors.

The sample comprised blood. This receptor was taken from an older woman in good health. V is TRBV15 and J is TRBJ2-2; 9 bases line up with TRBD1. The CDR3 DNA is TGTGCCACCAGCAGAGGTCCGGGACAGGGCACCGGGGAGCTGTTTTTT. This gives the protein CATSRGPGQGTGELFF.